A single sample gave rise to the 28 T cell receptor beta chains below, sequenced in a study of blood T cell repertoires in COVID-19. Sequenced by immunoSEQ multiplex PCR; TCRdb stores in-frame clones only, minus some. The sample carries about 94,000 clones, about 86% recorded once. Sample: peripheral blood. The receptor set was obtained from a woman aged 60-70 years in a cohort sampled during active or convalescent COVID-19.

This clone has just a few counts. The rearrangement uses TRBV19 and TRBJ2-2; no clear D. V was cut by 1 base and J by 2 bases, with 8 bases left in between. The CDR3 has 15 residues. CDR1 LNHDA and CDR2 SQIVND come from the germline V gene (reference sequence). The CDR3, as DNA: TGTGCCAGTAGTATAGCCGGAGAAAACACCGGGGAGCTGTTTTTT. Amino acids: CASSIAGENTGELFF.

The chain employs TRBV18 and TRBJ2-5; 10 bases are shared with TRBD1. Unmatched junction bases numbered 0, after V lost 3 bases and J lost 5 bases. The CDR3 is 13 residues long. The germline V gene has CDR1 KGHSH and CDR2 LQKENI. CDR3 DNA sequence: TGTGCCAGCTCACCGGGACAGGGGGAGACCCAGTACTTC. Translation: CASSPGQGETQYF.

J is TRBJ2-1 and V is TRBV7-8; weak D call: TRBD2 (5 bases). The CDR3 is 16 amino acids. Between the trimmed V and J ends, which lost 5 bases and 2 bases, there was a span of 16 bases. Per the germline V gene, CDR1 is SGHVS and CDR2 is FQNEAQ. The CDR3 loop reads CASSRTRFDPYNEQFF. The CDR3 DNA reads TGTGCCAGCAGCCGGACTCGATTTGACCCCTACAATGAGCAGTTCTTC.

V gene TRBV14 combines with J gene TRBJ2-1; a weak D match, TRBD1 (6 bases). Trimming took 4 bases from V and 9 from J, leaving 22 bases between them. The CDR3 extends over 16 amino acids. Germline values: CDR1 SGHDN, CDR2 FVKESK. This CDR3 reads CASSRLGIEGVGEQFF. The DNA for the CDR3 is TGTGCCAGCAGCCGCTTGGGGATTGAGGGGGTAGGTGAGCAGTTCTTC.

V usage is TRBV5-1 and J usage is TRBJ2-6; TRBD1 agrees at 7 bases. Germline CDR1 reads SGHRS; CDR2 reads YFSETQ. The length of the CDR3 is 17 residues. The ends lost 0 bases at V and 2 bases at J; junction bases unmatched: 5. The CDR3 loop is CASSLDPGGAGANVLTF. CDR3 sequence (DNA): TGCGCCAGCAGCTTGGATCCAGGGGGAGCTGGGGCCAACGTCCTGACTTTC.

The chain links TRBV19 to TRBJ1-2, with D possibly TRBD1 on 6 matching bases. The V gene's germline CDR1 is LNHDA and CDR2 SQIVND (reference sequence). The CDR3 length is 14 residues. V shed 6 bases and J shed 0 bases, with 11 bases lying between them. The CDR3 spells CASRQDRANYGYTF. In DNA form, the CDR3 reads TGTGCCAGTAGACAGGACAGAGCTAACTATGGCTACACCTTC.

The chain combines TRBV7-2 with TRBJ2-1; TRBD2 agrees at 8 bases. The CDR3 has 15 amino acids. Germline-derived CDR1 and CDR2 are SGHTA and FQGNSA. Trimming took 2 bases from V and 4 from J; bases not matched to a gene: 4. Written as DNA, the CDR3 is TGTGCCAGCAGCTTAAGCGGGAGCAATTACAATGAGCAGTTCTTC. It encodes CASSLSGSNYNEQFF.

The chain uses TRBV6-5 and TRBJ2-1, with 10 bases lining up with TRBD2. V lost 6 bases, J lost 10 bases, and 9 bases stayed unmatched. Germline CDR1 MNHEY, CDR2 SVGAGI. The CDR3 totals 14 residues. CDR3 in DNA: TGTGCCAGCAGGCCCAACGGAGCGGGAGGGGAGCAGTTCTTC. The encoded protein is CASRPNGAGGEQFF.

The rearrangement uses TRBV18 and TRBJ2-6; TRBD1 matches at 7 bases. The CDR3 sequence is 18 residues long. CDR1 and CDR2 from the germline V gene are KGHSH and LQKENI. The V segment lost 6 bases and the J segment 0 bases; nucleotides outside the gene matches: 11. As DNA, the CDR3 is TGTGCCAGCTCCCGTAATGGGGACAGCCTCTCTGGGGCCAACGTCCTGACTTTC. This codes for CASSRNGDSLSGANVLTF.

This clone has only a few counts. The CDR3 reads CASRSSDTQYF. CDR3 sequence (DNA): TGTGCCAGCAGGTCGTCGGATACGCAGTATTTT. The V call is TRBV6-4, the J call TRBJ2-3; unclear D gene. Germline values: CDR1 MRHNA, CDR2 SNTAGT. CDR3 length equals 11 residues. With 6 bases removed from V and 6 bases from J, the gap between germline ends came to 7 bases.

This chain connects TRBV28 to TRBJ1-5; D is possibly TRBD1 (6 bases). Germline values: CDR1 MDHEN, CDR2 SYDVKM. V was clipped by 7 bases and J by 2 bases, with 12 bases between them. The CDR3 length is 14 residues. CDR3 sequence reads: CASILQGRNQPQHF. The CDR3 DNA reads TGTGCCAGCATTCTACAGGGCCGCAATCAGCCCCAGCATTTT.

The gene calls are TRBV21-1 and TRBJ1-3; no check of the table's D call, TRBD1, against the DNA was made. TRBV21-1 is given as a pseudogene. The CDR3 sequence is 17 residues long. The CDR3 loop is CASRPSGQGRGGNTIYF. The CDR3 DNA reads TGTGCCAGCAGACCTTCAGGACAGGGTAGAGGTGGAAACACCATATATTTT.

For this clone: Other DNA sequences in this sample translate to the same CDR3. For the CDR3, the DNA is TGTGCCAGCGGGCGCGGGAGGGGGGATACGCAGTATTTT. This gives the protein CASGRGRGDTQYF. V and J are TRBV2 and TRBJ2-3; 9 positions match TRBD2. The V gene end was trimmed by 8 bases and the J gene end by 6 bases; junction bases not matched to a gene: 6. Germline lookup yields CDR1 SNHLY and CDR2 FYNNEI. The CDR3 has 13 residues.

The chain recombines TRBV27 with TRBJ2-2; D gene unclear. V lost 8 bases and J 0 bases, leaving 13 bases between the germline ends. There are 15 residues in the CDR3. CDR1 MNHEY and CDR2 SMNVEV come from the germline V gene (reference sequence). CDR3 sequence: CASRLALANTGELFF. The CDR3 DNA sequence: TGTGCCAGCCGCTTAGCCTTGGCGAACACCGGGGAGCTGTTTTTT.

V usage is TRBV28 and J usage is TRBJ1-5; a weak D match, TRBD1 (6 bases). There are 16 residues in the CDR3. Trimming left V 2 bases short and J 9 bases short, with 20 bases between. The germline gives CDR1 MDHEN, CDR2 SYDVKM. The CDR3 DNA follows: TGTGCCAGCAGTTTAATTGGCAGGGGCCTACTGATGCCCCAGCATTTT. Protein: CASSLIGRGLLMPQHF.

The CDR3 nucleotides are TGTGCCAGCAGCTTGACGGGACAGGGGAATTATTCACCCCTCCACTTT. Translation: CASSLTGQGNYSPLHF. The V and J genes are TRBV7-8 and TRBJ1-6, with TRBD1 matching 10 bases. J was trimmed by 8 bases and V by 3 bases; bases with no gene match: 7. Germline lookup yields CDR1 SGHVS and CDR2 FQNEAQ. The CDR3 consists of 16 residues.

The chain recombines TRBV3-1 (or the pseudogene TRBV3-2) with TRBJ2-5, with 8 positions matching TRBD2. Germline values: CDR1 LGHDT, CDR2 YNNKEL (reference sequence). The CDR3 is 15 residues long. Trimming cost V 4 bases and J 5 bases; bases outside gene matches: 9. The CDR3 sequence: CASSRLGTRGETQYF. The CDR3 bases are TGTGCCAGCAGCCGCCTCGGGACTAGAGGTGAGACCCAGTACTTC.

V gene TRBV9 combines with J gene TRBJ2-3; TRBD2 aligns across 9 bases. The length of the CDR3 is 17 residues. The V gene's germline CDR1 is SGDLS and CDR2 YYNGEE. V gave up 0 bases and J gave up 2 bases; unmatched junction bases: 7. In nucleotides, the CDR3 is TGTGCCAGCAGCGTAGAGAGGGCGGGAGGGTTCACAGATACGCAGTATTTT. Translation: CASSVERAGGFTDTQYF.

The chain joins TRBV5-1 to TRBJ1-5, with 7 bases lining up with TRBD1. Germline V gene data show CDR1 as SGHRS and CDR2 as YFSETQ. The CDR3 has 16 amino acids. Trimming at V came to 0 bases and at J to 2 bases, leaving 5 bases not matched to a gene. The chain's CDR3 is CASSLGDRVGNQPQHF. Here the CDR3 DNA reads TGCGCCAGCAGCTTGGGCGACAGGGTTGGCAATCAGCCCCAGCATTTT.

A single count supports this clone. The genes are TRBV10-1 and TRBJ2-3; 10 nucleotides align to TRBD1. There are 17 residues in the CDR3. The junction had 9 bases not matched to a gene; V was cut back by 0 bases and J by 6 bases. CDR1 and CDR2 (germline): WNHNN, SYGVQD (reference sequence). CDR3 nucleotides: TGCGCCAGCAGTGAGTCGATCTTGACAGGGGGCAGGGATACGCAGTATTTT. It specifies CASSESILTGGRDTQYF.

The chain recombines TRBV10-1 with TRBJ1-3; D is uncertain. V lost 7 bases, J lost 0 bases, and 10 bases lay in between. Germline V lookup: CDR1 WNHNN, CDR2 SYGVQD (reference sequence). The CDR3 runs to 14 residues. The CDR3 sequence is CASTVYSSGNTIYF. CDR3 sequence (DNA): TGCGCCAGCACGGTATACAGCTCTGGAAACACCATATATTTT.

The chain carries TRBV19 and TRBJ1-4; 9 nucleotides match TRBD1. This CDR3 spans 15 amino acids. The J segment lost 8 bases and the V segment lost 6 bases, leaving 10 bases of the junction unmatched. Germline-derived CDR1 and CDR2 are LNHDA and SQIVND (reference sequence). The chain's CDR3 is CASRYTGTGHEKLFF. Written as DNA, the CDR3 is TGTGCCAGTAGGTATACCGGGACAGGGCACGAAAAACTGTTTTTT.

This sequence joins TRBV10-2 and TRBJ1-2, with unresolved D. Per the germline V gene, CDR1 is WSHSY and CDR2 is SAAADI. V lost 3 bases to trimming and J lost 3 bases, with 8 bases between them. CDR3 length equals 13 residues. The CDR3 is CASSDTGDYGYTF. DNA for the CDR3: TGCGCCAGCAGTGACACGGGAGACTATGGCTACACCTTC.

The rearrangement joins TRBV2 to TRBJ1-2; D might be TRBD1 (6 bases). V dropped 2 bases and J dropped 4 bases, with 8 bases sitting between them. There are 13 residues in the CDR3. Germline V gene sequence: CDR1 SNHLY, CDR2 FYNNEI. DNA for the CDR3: TGTGCCAGCAGTGAACGGGGGGCCTATGGCTACACCTTC. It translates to CASSERGAYGYTF. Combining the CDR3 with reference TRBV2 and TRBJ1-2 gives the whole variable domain EPEVTQTPSHQVTQMGQEVILRCVPISNHLYFYWYRQILGQKVEFLVSFYNNEISEKSEIFDDQFSVERPDGSNFTLKIRSTKLEDSAMYFCASSERGAYGYTFGSGTRLTVV.

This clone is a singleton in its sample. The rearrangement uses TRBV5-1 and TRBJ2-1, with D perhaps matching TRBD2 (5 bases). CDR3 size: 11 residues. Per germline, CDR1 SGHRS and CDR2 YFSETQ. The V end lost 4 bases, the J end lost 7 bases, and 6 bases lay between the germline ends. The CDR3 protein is CASSAGNEQFF. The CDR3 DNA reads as TGCGCCAGCAGCGCGGGTAATGAGCAGTTCTTC. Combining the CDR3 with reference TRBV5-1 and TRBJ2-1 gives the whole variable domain KAGVTQTPRYLIKTRGQQVTLSCSPISGHRSVSWYQQTPGQGLQFLFEYFSETQRNKGNFPGRFSGRQFSNSRSEMNVSTLELGDSALYLCASSAGNEQFFGPGTRLTVL.

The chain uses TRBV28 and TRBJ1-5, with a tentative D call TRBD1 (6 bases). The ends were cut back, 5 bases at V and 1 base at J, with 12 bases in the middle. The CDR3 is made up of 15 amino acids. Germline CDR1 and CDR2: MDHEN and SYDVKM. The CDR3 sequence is CASSQGRGSNQPQHF. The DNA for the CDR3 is TGTGCCAGCAGTCAGGGGCGGGGGAGCAATCAGCCCCAGCATTTT.

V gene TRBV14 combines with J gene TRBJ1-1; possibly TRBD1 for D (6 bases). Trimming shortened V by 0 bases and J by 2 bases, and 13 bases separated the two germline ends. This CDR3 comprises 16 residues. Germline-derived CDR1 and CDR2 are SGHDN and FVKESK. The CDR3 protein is CASSQESGRGNTEAFF. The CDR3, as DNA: TGTGCCAGCAGCCAAGAATCGGGCAGGGGTAACACTGAAGCTTTCTTT.

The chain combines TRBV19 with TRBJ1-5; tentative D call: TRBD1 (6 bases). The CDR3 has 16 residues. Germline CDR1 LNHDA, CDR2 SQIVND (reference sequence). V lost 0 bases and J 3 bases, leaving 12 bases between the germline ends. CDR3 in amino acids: CASSIELQGYNQPQHF. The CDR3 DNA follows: TGTGCCAGTAGTATAGAACTACAGGGCTACAATCAGCCCCAGCATTTT.